Shown below are 26 T cell receptor beta chains from a single sample sequenced in a study of identical twins' blood T cells (dated by TCRdb to the early 2010s). The library was produced with 5' RACE. The data were produced on an Illumina Genome Analyzer IIx. TCRdb reprocessing: public reads trimmed at Q25 with fastp, clones called with MiXCR, in-frame beta chains kept. Entries are consolidated by CDR3 protein sequence, retaining the most common genes and DNA. Here the sample has fewer than 450,000 distinct CDR3 sequences; over 25% occur a single time. The biggest ten clones account for approximately 6.6% of the sample. Input material: PBMCs. These receptors were taken from a woman aged 18 to 49 in good health.

The chain recombines TRBV14 with TRBJ1-2; the D is unclear. V lost 5 bases and J 8 bases, leaving 15 bases between the germline ends. This CDR3 is 13 amino acids long. Germline assignment: CDR1 SGHDN and CDR2 FVKESK. The CDR3 DNA follows: TGTGCCAGCAGCTCAGGCTCCCATTGGGGCTACACCTTC. Translating gives CASSSGSHWGYTF.

As to this clonotype: This may arise from a read error, as a much more abundant clone is one base away. This chain uses TRBV20-1 with TRBJ2-1; 11 nucleotides match TRBD2. In germline, CDR1 is DFQATT, CDR2 SNEGSKA (reference sequence). The CDR3 runs 14 residues. Trimming took 6 bases from V and 4 from J; bases not matched to a gene: 5. CDR3 nucleotide sequence: TGCAGTGCAACGGGACTAGCGGCATACAATGAGCAGTTCTTC. Translating gives CSATGLAAYNEQFF.

This clonotype was counted between two and nine times. The CDR3 loop is CSAYRGEVYEQYF. CDR3 bases: TGCAGTGCTTACAGGGGGGAGGTATACGAGCAGTACTTC. The chain has TRBV20-1 and TRBJ2-7; 8 nucleotides align to TRBD1. V was clipped by 5 bases and J by 4 bases; unmatched bases: 7. Germline CDR1 is DFQATT and CDR2 is SNEGSKA (reference sequence). This CDR3 spans 13 amino acids.

This clonotype was observed a handful of times. The V gene is TRBV11-2, the J gene TRBJ1-3, with D perhaps matching TRBD1 (6 bases). CDR3 length equals 16 residues. CDR1 SGHAT and CDR2 FQNNGV come from the germline V gene. V lost 3 bases and J 3 bases, leaving 15 bases between the germline ends. As DNA, the CDR3 is TGTGCCAGCAGCTTCCATGTATCAGGGGTTGGAAACACCATATATTTT. It translates to CASSFHVSGVGNTIYF.

This clonotype was counted between two and nine times. The V gene is TRBV20-1, the J gene TRBJ1-1, with D maybe TRBD1 (5 bases). The ends were cut back, 5 bases at V and 0 bases at J, with 13 bases in the middle. CDR1 and CDR2 from the germline V gene are DFQATT and SNEGSKA (reference sequence). The CDR3 is 14 residues long. CDR3 in DNA: TGCAGTGCTCCGTCGGGGGTAATGAACACTGAAGCTTTCTTT. Its protein product is CSAPSGVMNTEAFF.

V gene TRBV7-9 combines with J gene TRBJ1-3; D gene uncertain. This CDR3 has 15 amino acids. Germline V gives CDR1 SEHNR, CDR2 FQNEAQ (reference sequence). V lost 4 bases to trimming and J lost 0 bases, with 10 bases between them. The CDR3 spells CASSSSGSSGNTIYF. The CDR3 DNA is TGTGCCAGCAGCTCGTCGGGATCCTCTGGAAACACCATATATTTT.

The chain has TRBV4-3 and TRBJ1-1; D is undetermined. V lost 0 bases, J lost 6 bases, and 11 bases lay in between. CDR1 is LGHNA, CDR2 YSLEER, per germline. This CDR3 is 14 amino acids long. The CDR3 sequence: CASSQERRVAEAFF. CDR3 in DNA: TGCGCCAGCAGCCAAGAACGGCGGGTCGCTGAAGCTTTCTTT.

The chain uses TRBV6-5 and TRBJ2-1, with D possibly matching TRBD2 (6 bases). The germline V and J ends were trimmed by 5 bases and 5 bases, with 13 bases remaining between them. The CDR3 has 14 amino acids. Germline V gene lookup returns CDR1 MNHEY and CDR2 SVGAGI. The CDR3 here is CASSPGRGNNEQFF. The CDR3 region has the DNA TGTGCCAGCAGTCCCGGGAGAGGGAACAATGAGCAGTTCTTC.

This clonotype appeared a few times. This chain joins TRBV7-9 and TRBJ1-1; D is unclear. The V end lost 5 bases, the J end lost 4 bases, and 11 bases lay between the germline ends. In germline, CDR1 is SEHNR, CDR2 FQNEAQ (reference sequence). The CDR3 sequence is 13 residues long. CDR3 coding DNA: TGTGCCAGCAGCCAAAAGGGTAGCACTGAAGCTTTCTTT. Residues: CASSQKGSTEAFF.

This clonotype was counted only a few times. The CDR3 region has the DNA TGCGCCAGCAGGTCCGTCAGGGGGCCTAATGAAAAACTGTTTTTT. Translated, it gives CASRSVRGPNEKLFF. The chain couples TRBV5-1 to TRBJ1-4, with 8 bases that match TRBD1. Germline V gene lookup returns CDR1 SGHRS and CDR2 YFSETQ. CDR3 size: 15 residues. The ends lost 5 bases at V and 3 bases at J; junction bases unmatched: 6.

The gene calls are TRBV5-1 and TRBJ1-3, with 8 nucleotides matching TRBD1. V trimming: 4 bases; J trimming: 0 bases; junction bases outside the gene matches: 12. Germline CDR1 and CDR2: SGHRS and YFSETQ. The CDR3 is 18 residues long. The CDR3 here is CASSAETTGVRSGNTIYF. DNA for the CDR3: TGCGCCAGCAGCGCAGAGACGACAGGGGTCCGCTCTGGAAACACCATATATTTT.

In DNA form, the CDR3 reads TGCGCCAGCAGCTTTCAGGGACCACCCTACGAGCAGTACTTC. Amino acid sequence: CASSFQGPPYEQYF. V and J are TRBV5-1 and TRBJ2-7, with D perhaps being TRBD1 or TRBD2 (5 bases each). CDR3 length equals 14 residues. The ends were cut back, 2 bases at V and 2 bases at J, with 11 bases in the middle. Germline values: CDR1 SGHRS, CDR2 YFSETQ.

This chain joins TRBV6-6 and TRBJ1-5; D uncertain. CDR1 and CDR2 (germline): MNHNY, SVGAGI (reference sequence). The CDR3 is 18 residues long. V was cut by 6 bases and J by 3 bases, with 24 bases left in between. As DNA, the CDR3 is TGTGCCAGCAGCCGCCCTGTACACGTTGGCCGTGACAATCAGCCCCAGCATTTT. Its protein product is CASSRPVHVGRDNQPQHF.

This clonotype has only a few counts. The chain carries TRBV5-1 and TRBJ2-6; D is uncertain. Trimming left V 4 bases short and J 0 bases short, with 11 bases between. This CDR3 contains 16 residues. Germline V lookup: CDR1 SGHRS, CDR2 YFSETQ. CDR3 DNA: TGCGCCAGCAGCGAGCAAATTACCTCTGGGGCCAACGTCCTGACTTTC. Translating it yields CASSEQITSGANVLTF.

This clonotype was counted a few times. V is TRBV29-1 and J is TRBJ2-3, with 7 bases fitting TRBD2. Per germline, CDR1 SQVTM and CDR2 ANQGSEA. The V gene end was trimmed by 6 bases and the J gene end by 0 bases; junction bases not matched to a gene: 3. This CDR3 has 13 amino acids. The CDR3 spells CSVAGPSTDTQYF. The CDR3 DNA reads as TGCAGCGTAGCGGGACCTAGCACAGATACGCAGTATTTT.

This clonotype was seen only a few times. The gene calls are TRBV6-6 and TRBJ1-3; D is unclear. V lost 9 bases and J 0 bases, leaving 9 bases between the germline ends. The germline V gene encodes CDR1 MNHNY and CDR2 SVGAGI (reference sequence). The CDR3 is 13 amino acids. The CDR3 nucleotides are TGTGCCAGGGCACTGAGCTCTGGAAACACCATATATTTT. Translation: CARALSSGNTIYF.

This chain uses TRBV12-3 or TRBV12-4 with TRBJ1-5; tentative D call: TRBD1 (6 bases). The V gene lost 3 bases and the J gene lost 5 bases, with 11 bases spanning the gap. This CDR3 is built from 14 residues. In DNA, the CDR3 is TGTGCCAGCAGTTTCGGAGGGGGTTATCAGCCCCAGCATTTT. Translation: CASSFGGGYQPQHF.

The rearrangement joins TRBV20-1 to TRBJ2-7, with 7 bases identical to TRBD2. The CDR3 has 12 residues. CDR1 and CDR2 (germline): DFQATT, SNEGSKA (reference sequence). The CDR3 DNA is TGCAGCTTGGGGAGGGCAGGATACGAGCAGTACTTC. This gives the protein CSLGRAGYEQYF.

This clonotype was detected only a few times. The chain has TRBV29-1 and TRBJ2-7; D is uncertain. The germline V and J ends were trimmed by 3 bases and 7 bases, with 7 bases remaining between them. CDR1 and CDR2 from the germline V gene are SQVTM and ANQGSEA. The CDR3 contains 10 residues. The CDR3, as DNA: TGCAGCGTTGAGGGGTCGGAGCAGTACTTC. As protein: CSVEGSEQYF.

The chain carries TRBV19 and TRBJ2-2; D perhaps matches TRBD1 (5 bases). V was clipped by 5 bases and J by 3 bases, with 7 bases between them. This CDR3 is built from 13 residues. The germline V gene has CDR1 LNHDA and CDR2 SQIVND (reference sequence). CDR3 loop: CASSVTDTGELFF. As DNA, the CDR3 is TGTGCCAGTAGTGTGACAGACACCGGGGAGCTGTTTTTT.

The chain uses TRBV5-5 and TRBJ1-4, with unresolved D. The CDR3 spans 13 residues. CDR1 and CDR2 from the germline V gene are SGHKS and YYEKEE (reference sequence). The V and J ends lost 0 bases and 5 bases respectively, with 5 bases between them. The CDR3 bases are TGTGCCAGCAGCTTGGCCGACAATGAAAAACTGTTTTTT. Amino acids: CASSLADNEKLFF.

This clonotype appeared a few times. The rearrangement uses TRBV20-1 and TRBJ1-2; D remains unclear. CDR3 length: 11 residues. V lost 8 bases to trimming and J lost 5 bases, with 12 bases between them. Germline loops: CDR1 DFQATT, CDR2 SNEGSKA (reference sequence). CDR3 residues: CSPDAAYGYTF. CDR3 DNA: TGCAGTCCCGATGCCGCATATGGCTACACCTTC.

This clonotype has just a few counts. This chain links TRBV12-3 or TRBV12-4 with TRBJ1-2; the D gene is possibly TRBD1 (6 bases). V was trimmed by 3 bases and J by 1 base, leaving 9 bases between them. The CDR3 sequence is 14 residues long. The CDR3 protein is CASSFGQFNYGYTF. The CDR3 bases are TGTGCCAGCAGTTTTGGACAGTTTAACTATGGCTACACCTTC.

With respect to this clonotype: This may be a read error, as it is one base from a much larger clone. The chain has TRBV29-1 and TRBJ1-3, with no clear D. Trimming took off 4 bases at V and 0 bases at J, with 13 bases between the two ends. The CDR3 runs to 15 residues. The V gene's germline CDR1 is SQVTM and CDR2 ANQGSEA. This chain's CDR3 is CSVVPDSYSGNTIYF. CDR3 coding DNA: TGCAGCGTTGTTCCGGACTCTTACTCTGGAAACACCATATATTTT. The full variable domain, with the rest looked up from reference TRBV29-1 and TRBJ1-3, is SAVISQKPSRDICQRGTSLTIQCQVDSQVTMMFWYRQQPGQSLTLIATANQGSEATYESGFVIDKFPISRPNLTFSTLTVSNMSPEDSSIYLCSVVPDSYSGNTIYFGEGSWLTVV.

The gene calls are TRBV6-1 and TRBJ1-2; weak D call: TRBD1 (5 bases). The germline gives CDR1 MNHNS, CDR2 SASEGT. V dropped 1 base and J dropped 10 bases, with 16 bases sitting between them. The CDR3 totals 14 residues. CDR3 region: CASSEGGTLSDYTF. CDR3 sequence (DNA): TGTGCCAGCAGTGAAGGCGGGACGCTGTCCGACTACACCTTC.

This clonotype has just a few counts. The chain combines TRBV10-3 with TRBJ1-3; weak D call: TRBD1 (5 bases). Between the trimmed V and J ends, which lost 3 bases and 2 bases, there was a span of 14 bases. This CDR3 spans 16 amino acids. Germline CDR1 reads ENHRY; CDR2 reads SYGVKD. CDR3 protein: CAISDPGGSTGNTIYF. DNA of the CDR3: TGTGCCATCAGTGATCCGGGGGGAAGTACTGGAAACACCATATATTTT.